The 11 T cell receptor beta chains below were found in one sample sequenced in a study of human T cells and chemical hapten exposure. The time point here: patch test 1, 2 weeks after DPC sensitization. Noted treatment: therapeutic diphenylcyclopropenone sensitization with weekly scalp DPC. TCRdb reanalysed the RACE reads using MiXCR and keeps one entry per CDR3 protein. Of roughly 360,000 distinct CDR3 sequences detected, 4% to 5.5% appear once; the ten largest clones hold 2% to 2.5%. Sequences were derived from whole blood, sampled in connection with sensitization to the hapten diphenylcyclopropenone (DPC). These receptors all come from a woman aged 45-65 years with alopecia areata. Some clones in this sample may be carry-over from other donors' samples.

The V gene is TRBV7-6, the J gene TRBJ2-7; TRBD1 agrees at 8 bases. Losses at the gene ends were 11 bases for V and 2 bases for J; bases not matched to a gene: 11. The CDR3 is made up of 14 amino acids. Looked up from germline, CDR1 is SGHVS and CDR2 is FNYEAQ. The CDR3, as DNA: TGTGCCTCGGCTCAGGACAGGGAGACCTACGAGCAGTACTTC. As protein: CASAQDRETYEQYF.

Many counts were recorded for this clonotype. This chain connects TRBV27 to TRBJ2-3; D is uncertain. CDR3 length: 15 amino acids. V was cut by 0 bases and J by 5 bases, with 12 bases left in between. CDR1 and CDR2 from the germline V gene are MNHEY and SMNVEV (reference sequence). In DNA form, the CDR3 reads TGTGCCAGCAGTTTATCCTCCCTGGCGGTAGATACGCAGTATTTT. Translated: CASSLSSLAVDTQYF.

This clonotype has just a few counts. V is TRBV4-2 and J is TRBJ2-7, with a possible D match to TRBD2 (5 bases). Between the trimmed V and J ends, which lost 1 base and 3 bases, there was a span of 13 bases. Looked up from germline, CDR1 is LGHNA and CDR2 is YNFKEQ. This CDR3 contains 15 residues. CDR3 sequence: CASSQVMAEGYEQYF. CDR3 in DNA: TGTGCCAGCAGCCAAGTCATGGCCGAGGGCTACGAGCAGTACTTC.

Ten or more counts support this clonotype. The chain couples TRBV5-1 to TRBJ1-4; 8 bases align to TRBD1. J was trimmed by 8 bases and V by 2 bases; bases with no gene match: 8. In germline, CDR1 is SGHRS, CDR2 YFSETQ. This CDR3 region has 15 residues. The CDR3 spells CASSLPDRENEKLFF. The DNA of the CDR3 is TGCGCCAGCAGCTTACCGGACAGGGAAAACGAAAAACTGTTTTTT.

In this sample, this clonotype turned up a few times. The chain has TRBV6-1 and TRBJ1-5; D gene ambiguous. The CDR3 runs 13 residues. Between the trimmed V and J ends, which lost 3 bases and 4 bases, there was a span of 7 bases. Germline CDR1 is MNHNS and CDR2 is SASEGT. The CDR3 bases are TGTGCCAGCAGTGAGCGGGGAAATCAGCCCCAGCATTTT. Its protein is CASSERGNQPQHF.

This clonotype showed up just a few times. The genes are TRBV3-1 and TRBJ2-3; D may be TRBD2 (6 bases). The V end was cut by 0 bases, the J end by 2 bases, with 9 bases between. Germline V lookup: CDR1 LGHDT, CDR2 YNNKEL (reference sequence). The CDR3 has 15 amino acids. CDR3 sequence: CASSQETRSTDTQYF. The CDR3 nucleotides read TGTGCCAGCAGCCAAGAGACTAGGTCCACAGATACGCAGTATTTT.

In this sample, this clonotype turned up many times. This chain connects TRBV5-1 to TRBJ2-3; TRBD2 aligns across 7 bases. CDR1 is SGHRS and CDR2 is YFSETQ in the germline V gene. Germline trimming cut 4 bases from V and 2 bases from J; bases unmatched to any gene: 4. The CDR3 is 14 residues long. CDR3 nucleotide sequence: TGCGCCAGCAGCACCGGGACTAACACAGATACGCAGTATTTT. It translates to CASSTGTNTDTQYF. The variable domain in full, with the rest retrieved from reference TRBV5-1 and TRBJ2-3, is KAGVTQTPRYLIKTRGQQVTLSCSPISGHRSVSWYQQTPGQGLQFLFEYFSETQRNKGNFPGRFSGRQFSNSRSEMNVSTLELGDSALYLCASSTGTNTDTQYFGPGTRLTVL.

This clonotype was recorded many times. The rearrangement uses TRBV25-1 and TRBJ2-7; 9 bases line up with TRBD1. Germline loops: CDR1 MGHDK, CDR2 SYGVNS. The CDR3 extends over 15 amino acids. J gave up 0 bases and V 6 bases, and 6 bases lay outside the gene matches. In nucleotides, the CDR3 is TGTGCCAGCAGAACAGGGACAGGGAGCTCCTACGAGCAGTACTTC. Protein: CASRTGTGSSYEQYF.

V gene TRBV5-1 combines with J gene TRBJ2-3, with D possibly being TRBD2 (5 bases). The germline V gene has CDR1 SGHRS and CDR2 YFSETQ. The V gene lost 0 bases and the J gene lost 0 bases, with 8 bases spanning the gap. The CDR3 loop spans 15 amino acids. CDR3 region: CASSLAGVSTDTQYF. CDR3 DNA sequence: TGCGCCAGCAGCTTGGCCGGGGTTAGCACAGATACGCAGTATTTT. Supplemented by reference TRBV5-1 and TRBJ2-3, the full variable domain reads KAGVTQTPRYLIKTRGQQVTLSCSPISGHRSVSWYQQTPGQGLQFLFEYFSETQRNKGNFPGRFSGRQFSNSRSEMNVSTLELGDSALYLCASSLAGVSTDTQYFGPGTRLTVL.

Many counts were recorded for this clonotype. The chain links TRBV6-2 or TRBV6-3 to TRBJ1-1; tentatively, D is TRBD1 (6 bases). The V end lost 4 bases, the J end lost 2 bases, and 17 bases lay between the germline ends. CDR1 and CDR2 (germline): MNHEY, SVGEGT. There are 16 residues in the CDR3. The CDR3 DNA reads as TGTGCCAGCAGTTTAACAGGGCGGCCACTTAACACTGAAGCTTTCTTT. This translates into CASSLTGRPLNTEAFF.

The chain combines TRBV5-6 with TRBJ2-7, with D possibly TRBD2 on 5 matching bases. V was clipped by 1 base and J by 3 bases, with 14 bases between them. CDR3 length: 15 amino acids. Germline V gene data show CDR1 as SGHDT and CDR2 as YYEEEE. The chain's CDR3 is CASSLSPGGSYEQYF. The CDR3 DNA reads TGTGCCAGCAGCTTGTCCCCCGGAGGTAGCTACGAGCAGTACTTC.